A selection of T cell receptor beta chains follows, all from one sample in a study of CXCR3-negative and CXCR3-positive naive CD8 T cells. TCRdb reprocessed the 5' RACE reads and reports one entry per CDR3 protein, with no DNA. Here the sample table reports 150,000 to 180,000 distinct CDR3 sequences. The sample consisted of naive CXCR3+ CD8+ T cells from blood. The origin of the receptors is a human donor in good health. Some clones in this sample may be carry-over from other donors' samples. Each CDR3 is given with its conserved first and last residue. Each record gives: J gene, V gene, CDR3 length, CDR3 protein.

TRBJ1-6,TRBV7-2,17,CASSLALDREYNSHLHF
TRBJ2-1,TRBV11-2,15,CASSGRDWAYNEQFF
TRBJ2-1,TRBV27,15,CASSPGLAGGKEQFF
TRBJ1-4,TRBV6-6,15,CASSYPLGIPEKLFF
TRBJ1-1,TRBV12-3/TRBV12-4,14,CASSLDPGGTEAFF
TRBJ1-2,TRBV7-9,13,CASSPSRVAGYTF
TRBJ2-7,TRBV20-1,15,CSAREPGQGGNEQYF
TRBJ2-2,TRBV20-1,16,CSARWARRPRAGELFF
TRBJ2-1,TRBV6-5,16,CASSYGVEGSYNEQFF
TRBJ2-3,TRBV7-9,17,CASSSPDNWGFTDTQYF
TRBJ2-7,TRBV12-2,12,CATEKESYEQYF
TRBJ2-3,TRBV19,14,CASSPAAPTDTQYF
TRBJ2-7,TRBV6-2/TRBV6-3,14,CASSYDVFGGEQYF
TRBJ2-3,TRBV7-3,13,CASSQVGTDTQYF
TRBJ2-1,TRBV18,15,CASSPTSGGAYEQFF
TRBJ2-1,TRBV19,16,CASAEPGLAVSNEQFF
TRBJ1-3,TRBV3-1,16,CASSQNYGISGNTIYF
TRBJ1-2,TRBV7-9,18,CASRSSGTGHFPLYGYTF
TRBJ1-1,TRBV7-9,16,CASSSYQGLLNTEAFF
TRBJ2-7,TRBV28,14,CASSLDRSDYEQYF
TRBJ2-5,TRBV5-4,14,CASSLNGQGETQYF
TRBJ2-7,TRBV29-1,12,CSVGTVGNEQYF
TRBJ2-7,TRBV10-2,13,CASSGPGGYEQYF
TRBJ2-7,TRBV6-5,16,CASSFAPSGGNYEQYF
TRBJ1-2,TRBV4-1,17,CASSGQDSRQGVYGYTF
TRBJ1-2,TRBV7-9,15,CASSRPSGTDIGYTF
TRBJ2-7,TRBV13,13,CASSRGSTYEQYF
TRBJ2-7,TRBV6-1,11,CASRRLWEQYF
TRBJ2-1,TRBV5-5,14,CASSLGQGYNEQFF
TRBJ2-2,TRBV11-2,16,CASSLISWGATGELFF
TRBJ1-5,TRBV7-9,14,CASSLDAGVQPQHF
TRBJ2-7,TRBV7-9,13,CASTRTGEDEQYF
TRBJ2-1,TRBV13,16,CASSVWAGGPNNEQFF
TRBJ2-7,TRBV5-1,15,CASATLTGTLYEQYF
TRBJ1-5,TRBV28,15,CASSIMLQGNQPQHF
TRBJ1-4,TRBV6-6,20,CASSYSTGRDRPATNEKLFF
TRBJ2-7,TRBV5-5,15,CASSLVPSGTYEQYF
TRBJ2-1,TRBV29-1,13,CSVVPGSYNEQFF
TRBJ2-5,TRBV29-1,13,CSVAGGLGETQYF
TRBJ2-1,TRBV9,17,CASSVGTGTGQYNEQFF
TRBJ2-7,TRBV25-1,13,CASSDVRYYEQYF
TRBJ2-7,TRBV6-6,18,CASSYAALAGGPGDEQYF
TRBJ2-7,TRBV3-1,16,CASSQEGPGTVHEQYF
TRBJ2-7,TRBV30,13,CAWSVTGQGEQYF
TRBJ2-3,TRBV19,17,CASSSYFAPGVADTQYF
TRBJ2-2,TRBV6-1,14,CASSEGTPTGELFF
TRBJ2-1,TRBV6-5,14,CASSPLGSVNEQFF
TRBJ2-1,TRBV5-1,13,CASSWTAGNEQFF
TRBJ2-1,TRBV12-3/TRBV12-4,13,CASSLLEYNEQFF
TRBJ2-7,TRBV29-1,15,CSVVPEDTNTYEQYF
TRBJ2-1,TRBV29-1,15,CSPVTGQGEVHEQFF